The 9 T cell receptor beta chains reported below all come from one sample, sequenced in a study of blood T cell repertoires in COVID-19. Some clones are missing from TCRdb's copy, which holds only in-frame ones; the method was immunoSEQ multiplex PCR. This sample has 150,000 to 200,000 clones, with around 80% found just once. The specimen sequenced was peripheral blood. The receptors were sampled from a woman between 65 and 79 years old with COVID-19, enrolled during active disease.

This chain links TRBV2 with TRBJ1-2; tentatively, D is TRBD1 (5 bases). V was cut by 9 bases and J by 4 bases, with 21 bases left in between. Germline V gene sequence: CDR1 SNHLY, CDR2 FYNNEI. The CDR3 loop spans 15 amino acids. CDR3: CARRSAAGHAYGYTF. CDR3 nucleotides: TGTGCCAGGAGATCGGCCGCAGGACATGCCTATGGCTACACCTTC. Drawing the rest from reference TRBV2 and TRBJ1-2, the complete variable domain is EPEVTQTPSHQVTQMGQEVILRCVPISNHLYFYWYRQILGQKVEFLVSFYNNEISEKSEIFDDQFSVERPDGSNFTLKIRSTKLEDSAMYFCARRSAAGHAYGYTFGSGTRLTVV.

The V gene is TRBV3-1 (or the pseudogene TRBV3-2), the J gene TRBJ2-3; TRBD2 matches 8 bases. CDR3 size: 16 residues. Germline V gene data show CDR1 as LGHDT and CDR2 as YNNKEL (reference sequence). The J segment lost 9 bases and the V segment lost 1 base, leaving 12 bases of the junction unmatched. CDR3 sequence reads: CASSQARAGDPLTQYF. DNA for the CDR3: TGTGCCAGCAGCCAAGCTCGAGCGGGAGATCCTCTAACGCAGTATTTT.

CDR3 region: CATSLTARGYEQYV. CDR3 DNA: TGTGCCACCAGCTTGACGGCTAGAGGTTACGAGCAGTACGTC. The chain joins TRBV15 to TRBJ2-7; no reliable D call. The CDR3 is 14 amino acids. Trimming cost V 5 bases and J 4 bases, with 15 bases left between them. The germline gives CDR1 LNHNV, CDR2 YYDKDF (reference sequence).

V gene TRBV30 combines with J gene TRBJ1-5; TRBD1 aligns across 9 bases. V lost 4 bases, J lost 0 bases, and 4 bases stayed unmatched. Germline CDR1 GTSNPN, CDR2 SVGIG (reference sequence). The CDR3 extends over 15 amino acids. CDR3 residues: CAWKQGAYSNQPQHF. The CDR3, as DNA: TGTGCCTGGAAACAGGGGGCTTATAGCAATCAGCCCCAGCATTTT.

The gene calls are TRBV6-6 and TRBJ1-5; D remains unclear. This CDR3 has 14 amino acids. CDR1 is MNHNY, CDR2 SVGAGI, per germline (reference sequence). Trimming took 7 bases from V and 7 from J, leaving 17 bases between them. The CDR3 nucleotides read TGTGCCAGCACCTCGGGTGCCGGTGGGCAGCCCCAGCATTTT. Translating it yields CASTSGAGGQPQHF.

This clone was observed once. The DNA for the CDR3 is TGTGCCAGCAGCTTCACCGGGACAGGGGGGTACGAGCAGTACTTC. Amino acid sequence: CASSFTGTGGYEQYF. The chain employs TRBV5-8 and TRBJ2-7; the match to TRBD1 covers 11 bases. V lost 2 bases and J lost 4; bases outside the gene matches: 5. Germline V gives CDR1 SGHTS, CDR2 YDEGEE. The CDR3 is made up of 15 amino acids.

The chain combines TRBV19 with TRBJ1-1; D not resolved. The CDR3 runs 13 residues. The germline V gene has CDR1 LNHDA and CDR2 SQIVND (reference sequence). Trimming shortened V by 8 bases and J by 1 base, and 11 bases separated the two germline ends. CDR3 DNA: TGTGCCAGTCCATCTCCCGGGAACACTGAAGCTTTCTTT. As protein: CASPSPGNTEAFF.

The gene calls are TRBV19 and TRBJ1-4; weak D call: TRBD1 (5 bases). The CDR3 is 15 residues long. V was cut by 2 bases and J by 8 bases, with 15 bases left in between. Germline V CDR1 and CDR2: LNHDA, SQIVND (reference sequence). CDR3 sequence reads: CASSIQGGSVEKLFF. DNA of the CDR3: TGTGCCAGTAGTATACAGGGTGGGTCGGTAGAAAAACTGTTTTTT.

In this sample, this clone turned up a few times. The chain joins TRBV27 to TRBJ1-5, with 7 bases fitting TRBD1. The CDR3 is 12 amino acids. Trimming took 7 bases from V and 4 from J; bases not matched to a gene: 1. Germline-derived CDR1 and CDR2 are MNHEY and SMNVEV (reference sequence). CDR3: CASTRGNQPQHF. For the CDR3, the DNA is TGTGCCAGCACCAGGGGGAATCAGCCCCAGCATTTT.